The T cell receptor beta chain described here comes from a study of blood T cell repertoires in COVID-19. In the original workflow: By means of reference gene primer amplification, nucleated cell counts were estimated. Sequenced by immunoSEQ multiplex PCR; TCRdb stores in-frame clones only, minus some. V, J and clone size derive from that table, while D and trimming were established from the DNA sequence. The table has around 160,000 clones, over 80% seen once. Two negative PCRs, clearance, or symptom resolution were required of recovered Cohort 3 donors. The CDR3 sequence is 17 residues long. V lost 6 bases and J 0 bases, leaving 15 bases between the germline ends. The V gene's germline CDR1 is SGHVS and CDR2 FQNEAQ. Only one count was recorded for this clone.

The TCR originated in an older woman who had recovered from COVID-19. This sequence joins TRBV7-8 and TRBJ1-6, with TRBD1 as a possible D gene (5 bases). Specimen: PBMCs or T cells enriched from blood (not recorded which). The CDR3 here is CASRAGRISSYNSPLHF. As DNA, the CDR3 is TGTGCCAGCAGGGCGGGGCGAATTAGCTCCTATAATTCACCCCTCCACTTT.